The 2 T cell receptor beta chains below were found in one sample sequenced in a study of blood T cell repertoires in COVID-19. Libraries were prepared by immunoSEQ multiplex PCR; TCRdb keeps only in-frame clonotypes and omits some of them. The top ten clones hold roughly 3.8% of a sample with roughly 200,000 clones, around 86% of them seen once. Sequencing was performed on PBMCs or T cells enriched from blood (not recorded which). These TCRs come from a woman aged 40 to 50 with acute COVID-19.

The gene calls are TRBV27 and TRBJ2-5; 9 bases align to TRBD1. J gave up 4 bases and V 6 bases, and 6 bases lay outside the gene matches. The CDR3 consists of 14 residues. CDR1 is MNHEY and CDR2 is SMNVEV in the germline V gene (reference sequence). The CDR3 is CASRAGTGLETQYF. CDR3 nucleotide sequence: TGTGCCAGCAGAGCCGGGACAGGGTTAGAGACCCAGTACTTC.

The DNA of the CDR3 is TGTGCCAGCTCACCAGGACAGGCGACCCACAATCAGCCCCAGCATTTT. Translated, it gives CASSPGQATHNQPQHF. The genes are TRBV18 and TRBJ1-5, with 7 bases identical to TRBD1. CDR3 length: 16 residues. V was clipped by 2 bases and J by 3 bases; unmatched bases: 7. Germline V gene sequence: CDR1 KGHSH, CDR2 LQKENI.